One T cell receptor (beta chain) is described in this entry. Its antigen is undetermined. Profiling relied on immunoSEQ multiplex PCR, and the TCRdb table lists in-frame clones only, not all of them. In the table there are around 80,000 clones, approximately 90% of which are singletons. The source of the sample is a study of OX40 agonist ivuxolimab in advanced cancers. The overall study: At doses from 0.01 to 10 mg/kg, patients were given intravenous ivuxolimab every 2 weeks. Head and neck, renal cell, melanoma or hepatocellular carcinoma were the cancers that dose-escalation patients had. Study findings and constraints: Low normalized T-cell clonal expansion was additionally recorded for some nonresponders. Patients with a partial response at 0.1-3.0 mg/kg had among the lowest clonal expansion.

Germline-derived CDR1 and CDR2 are LGHNA and YNFKEQ. The CDR3 length is 20 residues. V trimming: 5 bases; J trimming: 2 bases; junction bases outside the gene matches: 15. The chain links TRBV4-2 to TRBJ2-3, with TRBD2 matching over 14 bases. This sequence originates from an adult with an advanced solid tumor such as melanoma, head and neck, liver or kidney cancer. The sample was CD4+ or CD8+ T cells sorted from blood, taken in a trial of the OX40 agonist ivuxolimab. The CDR3 is CASSGGLAGGKPLITDTQYF. As DNA, the CDR3 is TGTGCCAGCAGCGGAGGACTAGCGGGGGGCAAACCGTTGATCACAGATACGCAGTATTTT.